This T cell receptor (beta chain) stems from a study of Tregs in tolerant kidney transplant recipients. Produced via immunoSEQ multiplex PCR; TCRdb's table is partial and in-frame only. The sample has 200,000 to 300,000 clones, approximately 83% seen once. CD4+CD25+CD127- Tregs, CD4+CD25- non-Tregs, CD4 and CD8 cells were sorted. The CDR3 spans 11 residues. Trimming took off 1 base at V and 4 bases at J, with 0 bases between the two ends. CDR1 is SGHRS, CDR2 YFSETQ, per germline. The chain combines TRBV5-1 with TRBJ2-1; no clear D gene. The TCR originated in a human donor in good health. Sequenced sample: CD4+ T cells from blood. CDR3 bases: TGCGCCAGCAGCTTGTACAATGAGCAGTTCTTC. Encoded protein: CASSLYNEQFF.